This entry lists 5 T cell receptor beta chains sequenced from one sample in a study of T cells expressing NK-cell markers. TCRdb reanalyzed the 5' RACE reads, giving one entry per CDR3 protein sequence and no DNA. The sample's table shows some 340,000 distinct CDR3 sequences. Sequences were obtained from blood T cells: a sorted CD56 or NKG2C T cell subset, CD4+ or CD8+ T cells, or bulk PBMC T cells (not recorded which). These receptors all stem from a man aged 18 to 69 in good health.

This chain links TRBV7-9 with TRBJ2-1; TCRdb outputs TRBD1, but without DNA this stays unchecked. CDR1 is SEHNR, CDR2 FQNEAQ, per germline (reference sequence). This CDR3 is 15 amino acids long. CDR3 sequence: CASSQGQGIDNEQFF.

This chain connects TRBV5-6 to TRBJ2-3; TCRdb calls TRBD1, which cannot be checked without DNA. The CDR3 is 18 amino acids. Germline loops: CDR1 SGHDT, CDR2 YYEEEE. The CDR3 is CASSPDVNRDRVGDTQYF.

The CDR3 loop reads CSVDLVTTDTQYF. The J gene is TRBJ2-3, the V gene TRBV29-1. Germline CDR1 SQVTM, CDR2 ANQGSEA. This CDR3 has 13 residues.

The chain combines TRBV5-1 with TRBJ2-7; the TCRdb call, TRBD1, lacks DNA for checking. The germline V gene encodes CDR1 SGHRS and CDR2 YFSETQ. This CDR3 is built from 19 residues. The CDR3 here is CASSRVSLQGARIAYEQYF.

The chain employs TRBV15 and TRBJ2-2; TCRdb's D call of TRBD2 is untestable without DNA. This CDR3 is 16 amino acids long. The germline V gene encodes CDR1 LNHNV and CDR2 YYDKDF (reference sequence). CDR3 loop: CATSMGLAGTTGELFF.